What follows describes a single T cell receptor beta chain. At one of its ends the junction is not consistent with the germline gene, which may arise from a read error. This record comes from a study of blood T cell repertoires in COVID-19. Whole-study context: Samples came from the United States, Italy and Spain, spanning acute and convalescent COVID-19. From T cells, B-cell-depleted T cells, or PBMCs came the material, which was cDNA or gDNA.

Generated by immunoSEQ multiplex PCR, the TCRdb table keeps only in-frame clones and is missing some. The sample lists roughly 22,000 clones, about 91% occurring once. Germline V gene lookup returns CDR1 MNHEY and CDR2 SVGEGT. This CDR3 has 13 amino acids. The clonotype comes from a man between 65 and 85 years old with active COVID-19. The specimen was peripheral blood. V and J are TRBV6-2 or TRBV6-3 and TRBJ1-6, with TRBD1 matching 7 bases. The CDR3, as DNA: TGTGCCAGCATCCCGGACAGGCGATCACCCTTCCACTTT. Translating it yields CASIPDRRSPFHF.